The source of this T cell receptor (beta chain) is a study of OX40 agonist ivuxolimab in advanced cancers. Study information: Intravenous ivuxolimab at 0.01 to 10 mg/kg was given to patients every 2 weeks. General study findings and limits: Clones of CD4+ and CD8+ blood T cells grew by week 6 at doses of 0.1 to 3.0 mg/kg. The work left the antigen specificity of expanded peripheral T cells undetermined.

Only in-frame clones appear in the TCRdb table, and some are missing; sequencing was by immunoSEQ multiplex PCR. The table records over 60,000 clones, 75% to 90% of them present only once. Comment on this clone: Its antigen is undetermined.

The CDR3 has 10 amino acids. Trimming removed 3 bases at V and 10 bases at J, with 7 bases between. Germline-derived CDR1 and CDR2 are DFQATT and SNEGSKA (reference sequence). It was autoimmune disease history or systemic immunosuppression that excluded patients. The clonotype originates from an adult with an advanced solid tumor such as melanoma, head and neck, liver or kidney cancer. The sample here was CD4+ or CD8+ T cells sorted from blood, taken in a trial of the OX40 agonist ivuxolimab. The genes are TRBV20-1 and TRBJ2-1, with D unclear. In DNA, the CDR3 is TGCAGTGCTAGGGCTAGAGAGCAGTTCTTC. Protein product: CSARAREQFF.